This section outlines one T cell receptor (beta chain) sequence together with its context. Antigen: not known. These data come from a study of identifying expanded T cells in peripheral blood. Study-wide findings and caveats: Approximately 2-week clone count variance significantly increased as total template count grew.

This table comes from immunoSEQ multiplex PCR, and its TCRdb copy is limited to in-frame clones, with some not included. This table has approximately 100,000 clones, about 89% appearing once. Healthy donors had no documented immune events, such as infections, while sampled. This CDR3 has 15 residues. V lost 0 bases and J lost 4, with 12 bases in between. CDR1 is SGHTA, CDR2 FQGNSA, per germline. Sample: blood. J is TRBJ2-5 and V is TRBV7-2, with D possibly called TRBD1 or TRBD2 (6 bases each). The clonotype comes from a person aged 18-70 years in good health. The CDR3: CASSLAGGRGETQYF. The CDR3 nucleotides read TGTGCCAGCAGCTTAGCGGGGGGCCGAGGAGAGACCCAGTACTTC.